This T cell receptor (beta chain) was captured by sequencing in a study of blood T cell repertoires in COVID-19. About the study: Material from acute and convalescent COVID-19 was sourced from the United States, Italy and Spain. Sample material is recorded as cDNA or gDNA derived from T cells, B-cell-depleted T cells, or PBMCs.

Losses at the gene ends were 8 bases for V and 4 bases for J; bases not matched to a gene: 7. The CDR3 covers 13 residues. From germline, CDR1 is KGHDR and CDR2 SFDVKD. In the authors' methods: By means of reference gene primer amplification, nucleated cell counts were estimated. Generated by immunoSEQ multiplex PCR, the TCRdb table keeps only in-frame clones and is missing some. The V and J calls and clone size are taken from that table; D and trimming were inferred from the DNA. The sample holds 60,000 to 85,000 clones, roughly 89% seen once. This sequence originates from a woman between 50 and 59 years old with active COVID-19. The rearrangement uses TRBV24-1 and TRBJ2-7, with 7 bases fitting TRBD2. The sample taken for sequencing was peripheral blood. The CDR3 protein is CATTSGRLYEQYF. The CDR3 DNA reads TGTGCCACCACCTCCGGGAGGCTTTACGAGCAGTACTTC.